Presented here are 27 T cell receptor beta chains from one specimen sequenced in a study of molecular identifiers for immune sequencing clone quantification. TCRdb analysed the PCR reads with MiXCR anew, one entry per CDR3 protein. The table records a few hundred thousand distinct CDR3 sequences, around 23% of them present only once. Sequenced sample: naive CD8+ T cells from blood, with Jurkat cell RNA spiked in. Subset here: FACS-sorted CD8+CD4-CCR7+CD45RA+ naive T cells. Every receptor here comes from a human donor in good health. Some libraries in this study had Jurkat cell RNA spiked in.

This clonotype has only a few counts. V gene TRBV9 combines with J gene TRBJ1-2, with TRBD1 matching 8 bases. The CDR3 covers 15 residues. CDR1 SGDLS and CDR2 YYNGEE come from the germline V gene. V lost 0 bases to trimming and J lost 4 bases; unmatched junction nucleotides: 5. CDR3 sequence: CASSVAEGTGYGYTF. DNA for the CDR3: TGTGCCAGCAGCGTAGCTGAAGGGACAGGCTATGGCTACACCTTC.

In regard to this clonotype: At one boundary the junction diverges from the germline segment, which might be a read error. The chain has TRBV19 and TRBJ2-3, with D tentatively TRBD2 (5 bases). This CDR3 contains 14 residues. Germline V gives CDR1 LNHDA, CDR2 SQIVND (reference sequence). This CDR3 reads CASSITASKDTQYF. The CDR3 coding sequence is TGTGCCAGTAGTATAACGGCTAGCAAAGATACGCAGTATTTT.

This clonotype appeared a few times. The chain joins TRBV4-3 to TRBJ2-7; the D call may be TRBD1 or TRBD2 (6 bases each). Trimming took off 0 bases at V and 5 bases at J, with 11 bases between the two ends. From germline, CDR1 is LGHNA and CDR2 YSLEER. The CDR3 sequence is 14 residues long. CDR3 loop: CASSQDRGHNEQYF. The CDR3 coding sequence is TGCGCCAGCAGCCAAGATCGGGGGCACAACGAGCAGTACTTC.

This clonotype was found a few times. A much larger clone lies a single base off, so this may be a read error. The genes are TRBV7-9 and TRBJ1-1; TRBD1 aligns across 8 bases. This CDR3 contains 15 residues. Germline V gives CDR1 SEHNR, CDR2 FQNEAQ (reference sequence). V lost 3 bases to trimming and J lost 3 bases; unmatched junction nucleotides: 6. CDR3 bases: TGTGCCAGCAGCTTGAGACAGGGACAGGACACTGAAGCTTTCTTT. Residues: CASSLRQGQDTEAFF.

This clonotype was seen ten or more times. The chain links TRBV7-9 to TRBJ2-2; 9 bases agree with TRBD1. The J segment lost 5 bases and the V segment lost 5 bases, leaving 12 bases of the junction unmatched. The CDR3 contains 17 residues. CDR1 is SEHNR and CDR2 is FQNEAQ in the germline V gene (reference sequence). The CDR3 region is CASSPQPGTGLTGELFF. CDR3 sequence (DNA): TGTGCCAGCAGCCCACAACCCGGGACAGGGTTGACCGGGGAGCTGTTTTTT.

Concerning this clonotype: This may come from a read error, since a much larger clone is one base off. The chain is built from TRBV7-9 and TRBJ1-1; D is undetermined. The V end was cut by 4 bases, the J end by 7 bases, with 13 bases between. Looked up from germline, CDR1 is SEHNR and CDR2 is FQNEAQ (reference sequence). This CDR3 has 13 residues. The CDR3, as DNA: TGTGCCAGCAGCTCGGAAGGGATGGGTGAAGCTTTCTTT. Amino acid sequence: CASSSEGMGEAFF.

Concerning this clonotype: One base away lies a much larger clone, so this may be a sequencing read error. Here the CDR3 omits its conserved ending phenylalanine or tryptophan, so a read error is the likely source. This chain links TRBV25-1 with TRBJ1-5; unclear D gene. V gave up 5 bases and J gave up 6 bases, with 11 bases separating them. Germline values: CDR1 MGHDK, CDR2 SYGVNS. The CDR3 is 13 residues long. CDR3 DNA sequence: TGTGCCAGCAGTTCCTCGAGCGCTCAGCCCCAGCATCTT. Translated: CASSSSSAQPQHL.

V and J are TRBV7-2 and TRBJ1-5; D possibly corresponds to TRBD1 (5 bases). This CDR3 is built from 15 residues. Per the germline V gene, CDR1 is SGHTA and CDR2 is FQGNSA. V shed 2 bases and J shed 6 bases, with 14 bases lying between them. For the CDR3, the DNA is TGTGCCAGCAGCTTAATCTGGGGGGTATCTCAGCCCCAGCATTTT. Translating it yields CASSLIWGVSQPQHF.

This clonotype came up a few times. The chain combines TRBV24-1 with TRBJ1-5, with 8 bases matching TRBD1. Trimming took 4 bases from V and 6 from J; bases not matched to a gene: 4. CDR1 and CDR2 from the germline V gene are KGHDR and SFDVKD. The CDR3 runs to 14 residues. CDR3 nucleotide sequence: TGTGCCACCAGTGACGGACAGGGAGGTCAGCCCCAGCATTTT. Its translation: CATSDGQGGQPQHF.

The gene calls are TRBV10-3 and TRBJ2-3; 10 positions match TRBD1. This CDR3 contains 16 residues. J was trimmed by 3 bases and V by 2 bases; bases with no gene match: 5. The germline V gene has CDR1 ENHRY and CDR2 SYGVKD. The CDR3 region is CAISETTDRGTDTQYF. The CDR3, as DNA: TGTGCCATCAGTGAGACTACGGACAGGGGGACAGATACGCAGTATTTT.

The rearrangement uses TRBV28 and TRBJ2-7; no firm D call. Germline CDR1 reads MDHEN; CDR2 reads SYDVKM. The ends were cut back, 3 bases at V and 4 bases at J, with 16 bases in the middle. CDR3 size: 15 residues. CDR3: CASSFMDGVGYEQYF. The CDR3 DNA is TGTGCCAGCAGTTTCATGGACGGAGTAGGGTACGAGCAGTACTTC.

This clonotype has more than one count but fewer than ten. CDR3 protein: CASRKEGVFQETQYF. DNA for the CDR3: TGTGCCAGCAGAAAAGAGGGGGTCTTCCAAGAGACCCAGTACTTC. V and J are TRBV2 and TRBJ2-5, with TRBD1 as a possible D gene (6 bases). Germline V gives CDR1 SNHLY, CDR2 FYNNEI. CDR3 length: 15 residues. The V end was cut by 6 bases, the J end by 1 base, with 15 bases between.

This clonotype was counted ten times or more. The CDR3 region is CASSQGQGSEQYF. For the CDR3, the DNA is TGCGCCAGCAGCCAGGGACAGGGGAGCGAGCAGTACTTC. The chain employs TRBV4-1 and TRBJ2-7; 10 bases match TRBD1. Germline trimming cut 3 bases from V and 6 bases from J; bases unmatched to any gene: 2. The CDR3 length is 13 residues. Germline assignment: CDR1 MGHRA and CDR2 YSYEKL.

A note on this clonotype: At one end the junction does not follow the germline gene, possibly because of a read error. The chain carries TRBV30 and TRBJ1-1; 7 nucleotides agree with TRBD1. Germline loops: CDR1 GTSNPN, CDR2 SVGIG (reference sequence). The CDR3 totals 15 residues. CDR3 nucleotide sequence: TGTGCTCAAAATCCTAGAAGGGGGCCTGGAACTGAAGCTCTCTTT. Translated: CAQNPRRGPGTEALF.

The chain recombines TRBV5-8 with TRBJ1-5; 12 bases agree with TRBD1. Trimming removed 2 bases from V and 4 bases from J; junction bases left unmatched: 4. The CDR3 runs to 16 residues. Germline V gives CDR1 SGHTS, CDR2 YDEGEE. The CDR3 reads CASSFPGQGANQPQHF. CDR3 in DNA: TGTGCCAGCAGCTTTCCGGGACAGGGGGCAAATCAGCCCCAGCATTTT.

This clonotype has ten or more counts. This chain connects TRBV7-9 to TRBJ1-3; D is undetermined. The CDR3 consists of 13 residues. Trimming removed 7 bases at V and 9 bases at J, with 16 bases between. CDR1 is SEHNR and CDR2 is FQNEAQ in the germline V gene (reference sequence). The CDR3 DNA is TGTGCCAGCACCTCCACCGGGGAGGCCACCATATATTTT. Translation: CASTSTGEATIYF.

About this clonotype: This could be a read error, since a much larger clone is one nucleotide away. The rearrangement links TRBV12-3 or TRBV12-4 to TRBJ2-4; D not certain. V was pared by 0 bases and J by 0 bases, with 12 bases between. The length of the CDR3 is 17 residues. CDR3 nucleotide sequence: TGTGCCAGCAGTTTAGCTTGGCAGAGTCTAGCCAAAAACATTCAGTACTTC. Its protein product is CASSLAWQSLAKNIQYF.

The chain recombines TRBV7-2 with TRBJ2-7, with 7 bases identical to TRBD1. The CDR3 spans 14 residues. Germline CDR1 is SGHTA and CDR2 is FQGNSA. V gave up 5 bases and J gave up 7 bases; unmatched junction bases: 11. The CDR3 spells CASSQIGQAGEQYF. In DNA, the CDR3 is TGTGCCAGCAGCCAAATCGGACAGGCCGGGGAGCAGTACTTC.

This clonotype was found many times. The chain combines TRBV20-1 with TRBJ2-7; 7 nucleotides line up with TRBD1. V shed 5 bases and J 0 bases; nucleotides not matched to a gene: 4. The CDR3 length is 13 residues. Germline CDR1 is DFQATT and CDR2 is SNEGSKA (reference sequence). The CDR3 DNA reads TGCAGTGCTGACAGGGTAATCTCCTACGAGCAGTACTTC. Translating it yields CSADRVISYEQYF.

The genes are TRBV4-1 and TRBJ2-7; the D is unclear. This CDR3 region has 13 residues. V gave up 2 bases and J gave up 4 bases, with 9 bases separating them. CDR1 and CDR2 from the germline V gene are MGHRA and YSYEKL. CDR3 residues: CASSQLTDYEQYF. The CDR3, as DNA: TGCGCCAGCAGCCAACTTACTGATTACGAGCAGTACTTC.

This clonotype was picked up many times. The gene calls are TRBV6-2 or TRBV6-3 and TRBJ1-1; no definite D call. Per the germline V gene, CDR1 is MNHEY and CDR2 is SVGEGT. This CDR3 has 12 amino acids. V lost 2 bases and J 11 bases, leaving 12 bases between the germline ends. The CDR3: CASSYPDPYAFF. The CDR3 nucleotides are TGTGCCAGCAGTTACCCCGATCCGTATGCTTTCTTT.

This clonotype was detected a few times. The rearrangement links TRBV21-1 to TRBJ2-6. TRBV21-1 is a pseudogene locus. The CDR3 sequence is 16 residues long. CDR3 DNA sequence: TGTGCCAGCAGCAAAGCCCGGAGCTCTGGGGCCAACGTCCTGACTTTC. It codes for CASSKARSSGANVLTF.

V is TRBV6-5 and J is TRBJ1-1, with 7 bases matching TRBD1. V was clipped by 4 bases and J by 1 base; unmatched bases: 3. Germline V gene data show CDR1 as MNHEY and CDR2 as SVGAGI. The CDR3 consists of 14 residues. The CDR3 here is CASSSGGGNTEAFF. In nucleotides, the CDR3 is TGTGCCAGCAGTTCAGGGGGAGGGAACACTGAAGCTTTCTTT.

The V call is TRBV7-8, the J call TRBJ2-1; 10 nucleotides align to TRBD2. The ends lost 2 bases at V and 7 bases at J; junction bases unmatched: 8. The CDR3 extends over 16 amino acids. The germline V gene has CDR1 SGHVS and CDR2 FQNEAQ. Written as DNA, the CDR3 is TGTGCCAGCAGCTTATGGCCGGGACTAGCGACGAATGAGCAGTTCTTC. The encoded protein is CASSLWPGLATNEQFF.

This clonotype has a count of ten or more. The chain joins TRBV5-1 to TRBJ2-7, with D uncertain. V dropped 1 base and J dropped 5 bases, with 16 bases sitting between them. The CDR3 has 15 residues. CDR1 is SGHRS, CDR2 YFSETQ, per germline. This chain's CDR3 is CASSLMATPGNEQYF. For the CDR3, the DNA is TGCGCCAGCAGCTTGATGGCGACTCCCGGCAACGAGCAGTACTTC. The full variable domain, its missing parts supplied by reference TRBV5-1 and TRBJ2-7, is KAGVTQTPRYLIKTRGQQVTLSCSPISGHRSVSWYQQTPGQGLQFLFEYFSETQRNKGNFPGRFSGRQFSNSRSEMNVSTLELGDSALYLCASSLMATPGNEQYFGPGTRLTVT.

This clonotype appeared many times. V is TRBV27 and J is TRBJ2-3, with D perhaps TRBD2 (5 bases). V was clipped by 5 bases and J by 0 bases, with 18 bases between them. Per germline, CDR1 MNHEY and CDR2 SMNVEV (reference sequence). This CDR3 comprises 17 residues. The CDR3 loop is CASSPLPLRESTDTQYF. DNA for the CDR3: TGTGCCAGCAGTCCCCTGCCTTTGAGGGAGAGCACAGATACGCAGTATTTT.

This clonotype was found a few times. The V gene is TRBV28, the J gene TRBJ1-1; D is possibly TRBD1 (5 bases). Germline-derived CDR1 and CDR2 are MDHEN and SYDVKM. Deletions cut 7 bases from V and 6 bases from J, with 12 bases between. CDR3 size: 12 residues. CDR3 nucleotides: TGTGCCAGCAACCCTTTGGGGGCTGAAGCTTTCTTT. It is translated as CASNPLGAEAFF.